This TCR beta chain appears in the sequencing data of a study of control samples from healthy donors and cancer patients. The germline V and J ends were trimmed by 6 bases and 3 bases, with 17 bases remaining between them. The CDR3 contains 16 residues. From germline, CDR1 is ENHRY and CDR2 SYGVKD. Profiling relied on immunoSEQ multiplex PCR, and the TCRdb table lists in-frame clones only, not all of them. Here the sample spans 100,000 to 150,000 clones, 80% to 95% being singletons. The rearrangement joins TRBV10-3 to TRBJ2-2; possible D gene TRBD2, 7 bases. Sequenced: blood. This receptor was obtained from a man aged 18 to 29 in good health. For the CDR3, the DNA is TGTGCCATCAGCCCAACCCAAGGGGGGGACACCGGGGAGCTGTTTTTT. As protein: CAISPTQGGDTGELFF.